The TCR beta chain under discussion was sequenced for a study of OX40 agonist ivuxolimab in advanced cancers. The study in broad terms: Ivuxolimab, which targeted the costimulatory receptor OX40 (CD134), was an agonistic, fully human IgG2 monoclonal antibody. Intravenous ivuxolimab was administered to patients every 2 weeks at six dose levels: 0.01, 0.1, 0.3, 1.5, 3 and 10 mg/kg. Of the approximately 50 dose-escalation patients, hepatocellular carcinoma was present in approximately 20, melanoma in around 15, renal cell carcinoma in 9 and head and neck cancer in 9. The dose-escalation cohort was roughly 80% male with a mean age of about 60 years, ranging from roughly 20 to 80. Patients were allowed to have had prior anti-PD-1, anti-PD-L1 or anti-CTLA-4 therapy, and approximately 40% of the dose-escalation patients had been treated with checkpoint inhibitors. Partial responses were achieved by three dose-escalation patients, of whom one had hepatocellular carcinoma and two had cutaneous melanoma. Peripheral TCRbeta sequencing was intended to test whether TCR sequence diversity was altered and clonal T-cell expansion was caused by ivuxolimab. The monotherapy dose-escalation portion (N of about 47 patients) of the phase I ivuxolimab trial is reported in the paper. What the study reported, not specific to this receptor: After ivuxolimab, more expanded clones were found on average in CD8+ T cells than in CD4+ T cells. At doses of 0.1 to 3.0 mg/kg, clonal expansion of both CD4+ and CD8+ T cells in blood was seen between baseline and week 6. Which antigens the clonally expanded peripheral T cells were specific for was not determined. In the 0.1-3.0 mg/kg groups, partial responders were among the patients with the lowest normalized peripheral clonal expansion, particularly in CD8+ T cells. Low levels of normalized T-cell clonal expansion were also shown by some nonresponding patients.

Worth noting for this clone: No cognate antigen has been identified for it. Per-base qualities were not stored, and no clone one base away is much larger.

The trial excluded patients who had a history of autoimmune disease or were on systemic immunosuppression. Peripheral blood for TCR sequencing was collected from all dose cohorts at baseline, on cycle 4 day 1, and on cycle 7 day 1. Samples were obtained from an open-label, multicenter, first-in-human phase I dose-escalation trial of ivuxolimab. The trial enrolled adults with locally advanced or metastatic head and neck squamous cell, hepatocellular, melanoma or renal cell carcinoma. Before TCR sequencing, CD4+ T cells and CD8+ T cells were sorted from peripheral blood as separate populations. For sequencing of the TCRbeta CDR3 region, genomic DNA was extracted from the sorted cells. The immunoSEQ Assay was used to sequence the TCRbeta CDR3 regions. The table comes from immuneACCESS by way of TCRdb, which keeps in-frame sequences with V and J called. Part of the clones is missing from these tables; in studies checked, under half for an unresolved V gene and the rest for unknown reasons. This sample lists about 84,000 clones; 80% to 90% were detected once. The top ten clones comprise roughly 0.2% of the sample.

The germline V gene supplies CDR1 SGHDN and CDR2 FVKESK. From its cysteine to its phenylalanine, the CDR3 spans 12 amino acids. CDR3 DNA only is kept here, 36 bases in frame from base 1. Trimming at the junction amounts to 2 bases on V and 9 bases on J, and the germline ends lie 9 bases apart. This receptor chain uses TRBV14 and TRBJ2-3; the D gene is unclear. Source: CD4+ or CD8+ T cells sorted from blood, taken in a trial of the OX40 agonist ivuxolimab. The receptor comes from an adult with an advanced solid tumor such as melanoma, head and neck, liver or kidney cancer. The DNA sequence follows: TGTGCCAGCAGCCAACGGCCCCGCACGCAGTATTTT. Its amino acids are CASSQRPRTQYF.